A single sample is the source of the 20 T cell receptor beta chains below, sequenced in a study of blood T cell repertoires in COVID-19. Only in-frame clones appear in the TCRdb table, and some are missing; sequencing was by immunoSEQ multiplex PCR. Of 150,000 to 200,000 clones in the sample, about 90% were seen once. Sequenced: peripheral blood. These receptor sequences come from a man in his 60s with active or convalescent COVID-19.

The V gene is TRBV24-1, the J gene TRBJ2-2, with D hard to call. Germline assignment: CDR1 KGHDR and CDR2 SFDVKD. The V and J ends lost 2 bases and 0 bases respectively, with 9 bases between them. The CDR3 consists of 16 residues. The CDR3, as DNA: TGTGCCACCAGTGATTCCTGGCAGACGAACACCGGGGAGCTGTTTTTT. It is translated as CATSDSWQTNTGELFF.

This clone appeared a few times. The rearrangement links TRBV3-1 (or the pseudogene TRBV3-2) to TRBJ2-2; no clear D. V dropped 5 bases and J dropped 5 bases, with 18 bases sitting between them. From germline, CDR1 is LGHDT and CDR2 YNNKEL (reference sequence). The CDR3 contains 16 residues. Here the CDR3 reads CASSRILSGLTGELFF. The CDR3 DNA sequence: TGTGCCAGCAGCAGGATTCTTTCAGGCTTGACCGGGGAGCTGTTTTTT.

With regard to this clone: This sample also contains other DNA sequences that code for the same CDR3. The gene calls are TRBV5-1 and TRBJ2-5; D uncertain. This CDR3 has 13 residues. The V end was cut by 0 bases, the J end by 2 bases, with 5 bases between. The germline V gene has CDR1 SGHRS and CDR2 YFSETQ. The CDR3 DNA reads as TGCGCCAGCAGCTTGGGCAGTCAAGAGACCCAGTACTTC. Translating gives CASSLGSQETQYF.

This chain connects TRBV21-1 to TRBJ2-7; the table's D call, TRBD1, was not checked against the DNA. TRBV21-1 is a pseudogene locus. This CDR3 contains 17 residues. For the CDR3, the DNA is TGTGCCAGCAGCTCCCCGGACCGGGACACCGTTGTATACGAGCAGTACTTC. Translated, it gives CASSSPDRDTVVYEQYF.

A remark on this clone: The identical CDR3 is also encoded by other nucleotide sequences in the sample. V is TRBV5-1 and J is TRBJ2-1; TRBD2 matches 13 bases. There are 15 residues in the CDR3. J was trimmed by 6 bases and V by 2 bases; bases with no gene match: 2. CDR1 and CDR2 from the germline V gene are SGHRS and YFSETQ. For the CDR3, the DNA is TGCGCCAGCAGCTTACTAGCGGGGGGGCTCAATGAGCAGTTCTTC. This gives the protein CASSLLAGGLNEQFF.

CDR3 region: CASSPQAAEQYF. CDR3 sequence (DNA): TGTGCCAGCAGCCCACAGGCAGCCGAGCAGTACTTC. V usage is TRBV3-1 (or the pseudogene TRBV3-2) and J usage is TRBJ2-7, with TRBD1 as a possible D gene (5 bases). CDR1 is LGHDT, CDR2 YNNKEL, per germline (reference sequence). The length of the CDR3 is 12 residues. Trimming removed 4 bases from V and 6 bases from J, with 10 bases in between.

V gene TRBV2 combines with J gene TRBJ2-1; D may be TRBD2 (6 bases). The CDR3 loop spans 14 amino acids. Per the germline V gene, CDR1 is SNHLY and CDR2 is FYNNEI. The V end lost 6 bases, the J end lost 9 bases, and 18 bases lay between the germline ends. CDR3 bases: TGTGCCAGCAGGGGGGACTCCCCGCAGGGTGAGCAGTTCTTC. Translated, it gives CASRGDSPQGEQFF.

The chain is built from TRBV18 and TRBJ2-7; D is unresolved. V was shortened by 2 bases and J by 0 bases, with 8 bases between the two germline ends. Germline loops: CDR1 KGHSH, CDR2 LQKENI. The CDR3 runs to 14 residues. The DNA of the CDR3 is TGTGCCAGCTCACCATCCCGGAGCTCCTACGAGCAGTACTTC. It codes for CASSPSRSSYEQYF.

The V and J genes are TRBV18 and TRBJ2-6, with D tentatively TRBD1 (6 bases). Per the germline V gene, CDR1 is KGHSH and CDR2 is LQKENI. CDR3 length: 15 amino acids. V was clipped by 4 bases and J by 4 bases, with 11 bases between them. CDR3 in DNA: TGTGCCAGCTCACAACAGGGCCAAGGGGCCAACGTCCTGACTTTC. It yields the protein CASSQQGQGANVLTF.

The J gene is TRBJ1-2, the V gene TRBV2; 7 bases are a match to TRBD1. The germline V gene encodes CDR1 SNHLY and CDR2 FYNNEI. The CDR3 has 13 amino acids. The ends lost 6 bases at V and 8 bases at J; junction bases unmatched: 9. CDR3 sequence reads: CASSQQGLGGYTF. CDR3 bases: TGTGCCAGCAGCCAACAGGGGCTGGGAGGCTACACCTTC.

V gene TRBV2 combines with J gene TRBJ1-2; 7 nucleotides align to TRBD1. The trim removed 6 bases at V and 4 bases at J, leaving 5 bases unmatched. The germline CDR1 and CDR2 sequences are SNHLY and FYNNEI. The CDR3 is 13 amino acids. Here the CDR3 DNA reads TGTGCCAGCAGCGGTTGGGACAGCTATGGCTACACCTTC. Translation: CASSGWDSYGYTF.

In DNA form, the CDR3 reads TGTGCCAGCAGCCCGGGGACAGGGCAAGAGACCCAGTACTTC. Encoded protein: CASSPGTGQETQYF. The rearrangement links TRBV11-2 to TRBJ2-5, with 9 bases lining up with TRBD1. The CDR3 runs to 14 residues. CDR1 is SGHAT, CDR2 FQNNGV, per germline. V dropped 5 bases and J dropped 2; count of bases not matched to a gene: 3.

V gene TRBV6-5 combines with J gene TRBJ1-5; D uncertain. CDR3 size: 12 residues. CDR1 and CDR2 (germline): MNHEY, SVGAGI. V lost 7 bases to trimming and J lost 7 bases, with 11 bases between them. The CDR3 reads CASTEGKQPQHF. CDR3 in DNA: TGTGCCAGCACGGAGGGTAAGCAGCCCCAGCATTTT.

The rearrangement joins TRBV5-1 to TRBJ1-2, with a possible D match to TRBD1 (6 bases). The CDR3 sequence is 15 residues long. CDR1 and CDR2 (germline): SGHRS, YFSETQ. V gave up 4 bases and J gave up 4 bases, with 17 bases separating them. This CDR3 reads CASSPRAGESYGYTF. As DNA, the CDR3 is TGCGCCAGCAGCCCACGGGCAGGGGAGAGCTATGGCTACACCTTC.

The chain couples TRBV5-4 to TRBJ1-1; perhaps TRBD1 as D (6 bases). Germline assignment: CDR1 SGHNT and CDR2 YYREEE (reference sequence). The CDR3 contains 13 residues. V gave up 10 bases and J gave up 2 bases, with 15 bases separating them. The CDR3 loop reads CAVGGGYNTEAFF. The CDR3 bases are TGTGCCGTGGGTGGGGGCTATAACACTGAAGCTTTCTTT.

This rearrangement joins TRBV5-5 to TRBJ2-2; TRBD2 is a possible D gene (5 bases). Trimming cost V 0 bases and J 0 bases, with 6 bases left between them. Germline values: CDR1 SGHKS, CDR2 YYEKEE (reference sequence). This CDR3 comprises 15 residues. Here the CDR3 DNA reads TGTGCCAGCAGCTTGGCTAGCCCGAACACCGGGGAGCTGTTTTTT. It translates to CASSLASPNTGELFF.

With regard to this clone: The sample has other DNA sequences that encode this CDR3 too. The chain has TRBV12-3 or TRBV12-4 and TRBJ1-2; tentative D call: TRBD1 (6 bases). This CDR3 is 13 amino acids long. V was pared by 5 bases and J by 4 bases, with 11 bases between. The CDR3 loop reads CASSRTGPYGYTF. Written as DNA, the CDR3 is TGTGCCAGCAGTCGAACAGGGCCCTATGGCTACACCTTC.

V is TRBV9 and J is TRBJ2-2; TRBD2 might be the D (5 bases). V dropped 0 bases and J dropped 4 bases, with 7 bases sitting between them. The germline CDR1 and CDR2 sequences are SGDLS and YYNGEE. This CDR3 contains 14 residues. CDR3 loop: CASSVELATGELFF. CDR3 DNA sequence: TGTGCCAGCAGCGTAGAGCTAGCCACCGGGGAGCTGTTTTTT. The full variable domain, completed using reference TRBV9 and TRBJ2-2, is DSGVTQTPKHLITATGQRVTLRCSPRSGDLSVYWYQQSLDQGLQFLIQYYNGEERAKGNILERFSAQQFPDLHSELNLSSLELGDSALYFCASSVELATGELFFGEGSRLTVL.

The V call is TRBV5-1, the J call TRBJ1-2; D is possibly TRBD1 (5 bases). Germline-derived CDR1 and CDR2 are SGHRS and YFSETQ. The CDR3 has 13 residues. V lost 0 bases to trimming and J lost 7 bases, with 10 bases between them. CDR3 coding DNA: TGCGCCAGCAGCTTGGACAGGCCGGTTGGCTACACCTTC. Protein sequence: CASSLDRPVGYTF. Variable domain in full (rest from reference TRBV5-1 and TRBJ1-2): KAGVTQTPRYLIKTRGQQVTLSCSPISGHRSVSWYQQTPGQGLQFLFEYFSETQRNKGNFPGRFSGRQFSNSRSEMNVSTLELGDSALYLCASSLDRPVGYTFGSGTRLTVV.

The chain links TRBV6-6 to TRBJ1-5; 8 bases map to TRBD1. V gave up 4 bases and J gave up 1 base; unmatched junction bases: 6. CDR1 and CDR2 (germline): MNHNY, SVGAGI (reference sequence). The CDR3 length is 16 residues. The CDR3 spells CASSWEDRGSNQPQHF. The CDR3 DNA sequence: TGTGCCAGCAGTTGGGAAGACAGGGGAAGCAATCAGCCCCAGCATTTT.